The TCR beta chain described here comes from a study of control samples from healthy donors and cancer patients. Assay: immunoSEQ multiplex PCR; the TCRdb copy retains only in-frame clones and omits some. The data contain some 150,000 clones, 96% of them seen just once; the ten biggest clones take up over 1%. V lost 2 bases to trimming and J lost 7 bases, with 14 bases between them. The CDR3 has 14 amino acids. Germline assignment: CDR1 LGHDT and CDR2 YNNKEL (reference sequence). V and J are TRBV3-1 (or the pseudogene TRBV3-2) and TRBJ1-2; D gene ambiguous. The sample comprised blood. The clonotype was recovered from a woman between 25 and 40 years old in good health. CDR3 sequence: CASSQRTPKGGYTF. In nucleotides, the CDR3 is TGTGCCAGCAGCCAAAGGACCCCGAAGGGTGGCTACACCTTC.